The 5 T cell receptor beta chains below all came from one sample that was sequenced in a study of CXCR3-negative and CXCR3-positive naive CD8 T cells. Preparation of TRB cDNA libraries relied on 5' RACE carrying UMI labels. TCRdb reanalyzed the 5' RACE reads and collapses them to one entry per CDR3 protein, without DNA. Its listing shows approximately 100,000 distinct CDR3 sequences. Findings and limits, study-wide: When CXCR3-positive naive cells were set against CXCR3-negative naive cells, the former had more hydrophobic TRB CDR3s.

Antigens for these TCRs are unknown. Sequenced sample: naive CXCR3+ CD8+ T cells from blood. The subset: CD45RO-CCR7+CD27+CD95- naive CD8+ T cells expressing CXCR3 (TNR3+). These receptors all come from a human donor in good health. Some clones in this sample may be carry-over from other donors' samples.

The chain links TRBV30 to TRBJ2-1; absent DNA, TCRdb's TRBD1 call cannot be checked. This CDR3 is built from 12 residues. Germline CDR1 GTSNPN, CDR2 SVGIG (reference sequence). This chain's CDR3 is CAWNPTGVGQFF.

The chain uses TRBV28 and TRBJ2-7; absent DNA, TCRdb's TRBD1 call cannot be checked. Germline values: CDR1 MDHEN, CDR2 SYDVKM. The CDR3 is 19 amino acids. The CDR3 loop reads CASSLSRTGYGRSSYEQYF. The whole variable domain, filled in from reference TRBV28 and TRBJ2-7, reads DVKVTQSSRYLVKRTGEKVFLECVQDMDHENMFWYRQDPGLGLRLIYFSYDVKMKEKGDIPEGYSVSREKKERFSLILESASTNQTSMYLCASSLSRTGYGRSSYEQYFGPGTRLTVT.

The chain joins TRBV27 to TRBJ2-6; TCRdb picks TRBD1, but there is no DNA to check that call. The CDR3 contains 18 residues. Germline V lookup: CDR1 MNHEY, CDR2 SMNVEV (reference sequence). Here the CDR3 reads CASSLLTGGAPGANVLTF.

The chain has TRBV3-1 and TRBJ2-3; TCRdb reports TRBD2, a call that lacks DNA to check it against. CDR1 and CDR2 from the germline V gene are LGHDT and YNNKEL (reference sequence). CDR3 length: 18 amino acids. The CDR3 spells CASSQVTSLAGNTDTQYF.

This rearrangement joins TRBV27 to TRBJ2-1. The germline CDR1 and CDR2 sequences are MNHEY and SMNVEV (reference sequence). CDR3 length: 16 amino acids. CDR3 in amino acids: CASSLSGLSSYNEQFF.